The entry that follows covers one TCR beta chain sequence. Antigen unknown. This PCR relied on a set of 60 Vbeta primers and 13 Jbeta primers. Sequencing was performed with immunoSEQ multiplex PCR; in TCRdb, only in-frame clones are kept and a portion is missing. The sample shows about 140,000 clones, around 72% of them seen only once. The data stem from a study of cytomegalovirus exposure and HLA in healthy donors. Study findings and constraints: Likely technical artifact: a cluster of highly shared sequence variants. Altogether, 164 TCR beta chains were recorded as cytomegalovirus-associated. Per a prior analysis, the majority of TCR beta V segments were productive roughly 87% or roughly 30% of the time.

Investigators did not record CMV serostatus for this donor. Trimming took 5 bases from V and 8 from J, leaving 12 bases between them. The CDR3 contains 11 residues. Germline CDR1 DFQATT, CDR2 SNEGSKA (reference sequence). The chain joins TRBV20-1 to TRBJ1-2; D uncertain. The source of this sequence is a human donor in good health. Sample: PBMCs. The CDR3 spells CSAPLGVGYTF. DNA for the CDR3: TGCAGTGCTCCCCTGGGAGTCGGCTACACCTTC.